The source of this T cell receptor (beta chain) is a study of radiation and T cells in renal cell carcinoma. For the study at large: Nephrectomy followed 15 Gy stereotactic body radiation by 4 weeks.

Germline assignment: CDR1 SGHNT and CDR2 YYREEE (reference sequence). The CDR3 runs 15 residues. V trimming: 9 bases; J trimming: 0 bases; junction bases outside the gene matches: 7. Study results and limitations: Top tumor clonotypes rose in blood 2 weeks post-radiation, then contracted.

Time point noted: baseline pretreatment blood. The treatment is: 15 Gy SBRT to primary tumor, nephrectomy 4 weeks later. Radiation-treated patients gave blood at baseline, week 2 and week 4. Clear cell pathology was present in this patient's renal cell carcinoma. The data were produced by immunoSEQ multiplex PCR, yet TCRdb's version contains in-frame clones alone and is incomplete. Seen here are about 140,000 clones, approximately 87% observed once, and the top ten hold around 25%. In regard to this clone: Its antigen remains unidentified.

This clonotype originated in a woman aged 45-65 years with renal cell carcinoma. The chain links TRBV5-4 to TRBJ1-4; 8 bases align to TRBD1. The sequencing here drew on blood, taken from a patient whose treatment included radiotherapy and nephrectomy. The CDR3 region is CATSVTGATNEKLFF. As DNA, the CDR3 is TGTGCCACCTCCGTGACAGGGGCAACTAATGAAAAACTGTTTTTT.